The TCR beta chain described here comes from a study of CD8+CD57+ T cells in acquired aplastic anemia. Background on the study: The DNA of sorted CD4+ and CD8+ cells averaged 3.2 ug.

The germline V and J ends were trimmed by 0 bases and 8 bases, with 5 bases remaining between them. CDR3 size: 12 residues. Germline CDR1 and CDR2: DFQATT and SNEGSKA (reference sequence). Findings of the study overall: Patients did not significantly differ from controls in CD8+ Simpson's diversity.

This clonotype was seen at least ten times. Its antigen is currently unknown. Selection for sequencing was limited to patients who had shown CD8+CD57+ cell expansion by flow cytometry. There were no patients without severe acquired aplastic anemia. The blood sampling took place in patients who had so far received no therapy. For CDR3 and TCR beta VDJ profiling, genomic DNA was the template used. TCRdb processed the reads anew with MiXCR; each CDR3 protein has one entry. The sample shows about 190,000 distinct CDR3 sequences, roughly half of them seen only once. This receptor was identified in a human donor with aplastic anemia. Sequencing was done on a sample of sorted CD4+, CD8+, or CD8+CD57+ T cells (not recorded which) from PBMCs. V and J are TRBV20-1 and TRBJ1-6, with D unclear. The CDR3: CSARDPYSPLHF. DNA of the CDR3: TGCAGTGCTAGAGACCCATATTCACCCCTCCACTTT.